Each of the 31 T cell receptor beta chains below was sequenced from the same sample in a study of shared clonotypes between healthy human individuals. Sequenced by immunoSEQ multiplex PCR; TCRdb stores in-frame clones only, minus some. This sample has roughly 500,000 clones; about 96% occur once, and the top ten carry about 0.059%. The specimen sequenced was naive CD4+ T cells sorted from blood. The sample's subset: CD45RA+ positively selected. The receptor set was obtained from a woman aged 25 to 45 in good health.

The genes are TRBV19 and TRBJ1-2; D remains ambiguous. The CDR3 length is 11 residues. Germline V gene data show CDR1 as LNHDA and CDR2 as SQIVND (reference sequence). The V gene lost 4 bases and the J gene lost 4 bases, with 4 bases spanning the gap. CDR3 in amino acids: CASSNVYGYTF. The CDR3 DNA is TGTGCCAGTAGTAACGTCTATGGCTACACCTTC.

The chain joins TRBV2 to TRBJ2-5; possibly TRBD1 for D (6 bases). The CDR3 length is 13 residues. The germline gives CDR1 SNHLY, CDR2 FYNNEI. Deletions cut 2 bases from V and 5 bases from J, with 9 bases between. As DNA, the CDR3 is TGTGCCAGCAGTGAAACAGGGATTGAGACCCAGTACTTC. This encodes CASSETGIETQYF.

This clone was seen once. CDR3 bases: TGTGCCAGCTGTATCCCTAAGGGCTCTGGAAACACCATATATTTT. Its translation is CASCIPKGSGNTIYF. The chain recombines TRBV6-1 with TRBJ1-3; D is uncertain. The germline CDR1 and CDR2 sequences are MNHNS and SASEGT. CDR3 length: 15 amino acids. The V end was cut by 8 bases, the J end by 0 bases, with 14 bases between.

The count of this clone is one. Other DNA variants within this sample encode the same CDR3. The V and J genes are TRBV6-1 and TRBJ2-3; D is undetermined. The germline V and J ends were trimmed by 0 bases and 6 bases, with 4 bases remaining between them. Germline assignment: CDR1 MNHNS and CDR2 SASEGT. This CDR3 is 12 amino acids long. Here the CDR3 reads CASSEAGDTQYF. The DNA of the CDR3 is TGTGCCAGCAGTGAAGCAGGTGATACGCAGTATTTT.

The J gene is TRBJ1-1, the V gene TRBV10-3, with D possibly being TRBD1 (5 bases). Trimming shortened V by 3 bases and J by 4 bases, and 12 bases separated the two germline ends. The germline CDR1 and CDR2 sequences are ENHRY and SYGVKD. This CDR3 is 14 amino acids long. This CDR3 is CAISDPRVSTEAFF. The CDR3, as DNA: TGTGCCATCAGTGACCCCAGGGTTTCCACTGAAGCTTTCTTT.

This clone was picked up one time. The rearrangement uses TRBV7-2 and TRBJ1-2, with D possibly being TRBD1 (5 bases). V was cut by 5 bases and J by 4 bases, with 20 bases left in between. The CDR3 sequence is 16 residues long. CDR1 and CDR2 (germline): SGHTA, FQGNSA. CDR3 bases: TGTGCCAGCAGCCAGGGCGATGTTCATGCGGGCTATGGCTACACCTTC. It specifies CASSQGDVHAGYGYTF.

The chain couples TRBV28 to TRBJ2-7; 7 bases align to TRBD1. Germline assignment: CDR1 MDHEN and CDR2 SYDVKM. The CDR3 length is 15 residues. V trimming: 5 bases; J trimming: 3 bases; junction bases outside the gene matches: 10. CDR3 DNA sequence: TGTGCCAGCAGTCTCTCCGGGACAGCTCGCTACGAGCAGTACTTC. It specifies CASSLSGTARYEQYF.

The CDR3 here is CASSQDRWTGAAEQYF. In DNA form, the CDR3 reads TGCGCCAGCAGCCAAGATCGATGGACAGGGGCTGCCGAGCAGTACTTC. J is TRBJ2-7 and V is TRBV4-1, with TRBD1 identical over 9 bases. CDR3 size: 16 residues. CDR1 is MGHRA and CDR2 is YSYEKL in the germline V gene. Trimming cost V 0 bases and J 6 bases; bases outside gene matches: 9.

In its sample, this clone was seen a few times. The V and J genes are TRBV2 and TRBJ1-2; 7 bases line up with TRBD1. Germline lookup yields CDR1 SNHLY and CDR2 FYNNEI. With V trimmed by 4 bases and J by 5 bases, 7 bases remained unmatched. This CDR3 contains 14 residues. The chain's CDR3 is CASSALQGSYGYTF. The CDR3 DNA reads TGTGCCAGCAGTGCTCTACAGGGGTCTTATGGCTACACCTTC.

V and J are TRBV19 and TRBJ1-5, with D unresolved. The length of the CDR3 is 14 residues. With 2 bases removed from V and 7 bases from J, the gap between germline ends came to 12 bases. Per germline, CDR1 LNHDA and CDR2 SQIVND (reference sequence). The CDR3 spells CASSISSGFQPQHF. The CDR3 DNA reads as TGTGCCAGTAGTATATCGTCGGGATTCCAGCCCCAGCATTTT.

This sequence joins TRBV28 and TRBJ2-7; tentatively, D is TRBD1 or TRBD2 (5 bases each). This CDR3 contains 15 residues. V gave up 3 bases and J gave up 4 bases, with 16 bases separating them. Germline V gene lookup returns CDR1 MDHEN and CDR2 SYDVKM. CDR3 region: CASSFTGLVRYEQYF. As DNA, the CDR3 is TGTGCCAGCAGTTTTACGGGGCTAGTAAGGTACGAGCAGTACTTC.

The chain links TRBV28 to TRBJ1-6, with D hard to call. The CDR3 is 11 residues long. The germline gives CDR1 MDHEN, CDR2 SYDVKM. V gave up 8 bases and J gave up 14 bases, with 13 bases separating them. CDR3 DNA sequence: TGTGCCAGCCGTTCCCGTGAGGCCCTCCACTTT. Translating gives CASRSREALHF.

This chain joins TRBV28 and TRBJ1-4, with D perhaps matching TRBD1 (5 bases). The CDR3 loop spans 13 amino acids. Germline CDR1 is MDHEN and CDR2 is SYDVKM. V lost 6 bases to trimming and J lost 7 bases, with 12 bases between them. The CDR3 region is CASRAREIEKLFF. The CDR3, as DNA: TGTGCCAGCAGAGCCAGGGAAATTGAAAAACTGTTTTTT.

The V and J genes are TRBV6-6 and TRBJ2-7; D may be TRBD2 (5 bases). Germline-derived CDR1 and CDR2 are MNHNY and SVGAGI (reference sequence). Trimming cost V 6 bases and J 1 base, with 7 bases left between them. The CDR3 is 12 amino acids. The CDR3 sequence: CASSGISYEQYF. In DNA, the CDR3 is TGTGCCAGCAGCGGGATATCCTACGAGCAGTACTTC.

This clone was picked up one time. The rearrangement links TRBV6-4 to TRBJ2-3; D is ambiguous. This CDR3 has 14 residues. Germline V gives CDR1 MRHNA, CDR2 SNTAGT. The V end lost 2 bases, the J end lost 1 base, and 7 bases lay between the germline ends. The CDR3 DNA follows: TGTGCCAGCAGTGACGGATTTGGCACAGATACGCAGTATTTT. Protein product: CASSDGFGTDTQYF.

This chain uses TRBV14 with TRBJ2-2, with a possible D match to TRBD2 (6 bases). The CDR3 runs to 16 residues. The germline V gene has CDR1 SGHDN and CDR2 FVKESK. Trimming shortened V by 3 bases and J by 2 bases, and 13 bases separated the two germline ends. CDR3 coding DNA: TGTGCCAGCAGCCATTACGGGGCGGGAAACACCGGGGAGCTGTTTTTT. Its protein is CASSHYGAGNTGELFF.

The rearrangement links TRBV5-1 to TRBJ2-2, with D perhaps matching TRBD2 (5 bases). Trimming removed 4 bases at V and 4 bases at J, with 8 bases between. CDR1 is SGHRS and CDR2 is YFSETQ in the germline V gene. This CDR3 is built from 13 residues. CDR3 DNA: TGCGCCAGCAGCGGAACTAGCACCGGGGAGCTGTTTTTT. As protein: CASSGTSTGELFF.

The CDR3 sequence: CASSYEFPYTF. DNA of the CDR3: TGTGCCAGCAGCTATGAATTTCCCTACACCTTC. The chain combines TRBV7-9 with TRBJ1-2; D is ambiguous. Germline assignment: CDR1 SEHNR and CDR2 FQNEAQ (reference sequence). V gave up 4 bases and J gave up 10 bases, with 10 bases separating them. The CDR3 has 11 residues.

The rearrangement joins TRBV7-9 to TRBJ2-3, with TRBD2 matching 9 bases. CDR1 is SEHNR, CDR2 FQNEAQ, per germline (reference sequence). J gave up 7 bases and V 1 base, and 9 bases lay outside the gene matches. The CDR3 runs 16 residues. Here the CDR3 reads CASSLVAGVKGNTQYF. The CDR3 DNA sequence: TGTGCCAGCAGCTTAGTAGCGGGAGTGAAAGGGAATACGCAGTATTTT.

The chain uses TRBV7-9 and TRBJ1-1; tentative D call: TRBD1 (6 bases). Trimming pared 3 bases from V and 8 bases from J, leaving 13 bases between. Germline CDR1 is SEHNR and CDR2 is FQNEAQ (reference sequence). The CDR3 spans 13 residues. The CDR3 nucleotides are TGTGCCAGCAGCTTCCCGTCCCAGGGGGAAGCTTTCTTT. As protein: CASSFPSQGEAFF.

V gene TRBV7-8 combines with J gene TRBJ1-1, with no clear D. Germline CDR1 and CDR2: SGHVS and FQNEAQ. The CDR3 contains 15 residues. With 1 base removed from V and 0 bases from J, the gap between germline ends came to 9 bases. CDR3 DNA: TGTGCCAGCAGCTTAGTTCCAGATTTGAACACTGAAGCTTTCTTT. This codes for CASSLVPDLNTEAFF.

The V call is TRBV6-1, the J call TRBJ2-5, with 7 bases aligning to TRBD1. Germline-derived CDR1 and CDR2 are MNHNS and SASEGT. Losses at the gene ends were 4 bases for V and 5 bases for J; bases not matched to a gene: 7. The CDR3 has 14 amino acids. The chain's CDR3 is CASSGLQGWETQYF. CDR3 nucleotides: TGTGCCAGCAGTGGATTACAGGGGTGGGAGACCCAGTACTTC.

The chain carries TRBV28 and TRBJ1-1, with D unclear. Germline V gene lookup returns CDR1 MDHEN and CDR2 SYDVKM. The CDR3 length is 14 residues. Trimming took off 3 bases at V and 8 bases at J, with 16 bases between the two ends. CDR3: CASSLAGSVSEAFF. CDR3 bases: TGTGCCAGCAGTTTGGCGGGAAGTGTTTCGGAAGCTTTCTTT.

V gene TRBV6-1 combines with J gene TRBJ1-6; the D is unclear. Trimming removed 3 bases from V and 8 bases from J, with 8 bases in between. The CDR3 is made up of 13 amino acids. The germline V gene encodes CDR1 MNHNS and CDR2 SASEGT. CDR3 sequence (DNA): TGTGCCAGCAGTGATTTCGGGGATTCACCCCTCCACTTT. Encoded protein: CASSDFGDSPLHF.

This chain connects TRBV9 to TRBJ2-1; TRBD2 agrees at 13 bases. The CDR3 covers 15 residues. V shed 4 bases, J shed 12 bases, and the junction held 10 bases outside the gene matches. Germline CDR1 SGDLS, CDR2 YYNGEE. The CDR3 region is CASSLNGLAGEGQFF. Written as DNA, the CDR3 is TGTGCCAGCAGCCTTAATGGACTAGCGGGAGAAGGGCAGTTCTTC.

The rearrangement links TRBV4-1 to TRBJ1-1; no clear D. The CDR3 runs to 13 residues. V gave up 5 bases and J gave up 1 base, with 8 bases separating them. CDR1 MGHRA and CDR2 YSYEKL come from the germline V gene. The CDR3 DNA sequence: TGCGCCAGCAGCAACCCGGGGAACACTGAAGCTTTCTTT. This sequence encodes CASSNPGNTEAFF.

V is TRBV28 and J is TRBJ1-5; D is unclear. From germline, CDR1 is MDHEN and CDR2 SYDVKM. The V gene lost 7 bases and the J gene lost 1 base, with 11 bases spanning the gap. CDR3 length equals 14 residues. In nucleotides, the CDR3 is TGTGCCAGCAATGTTCCCGGGAGCAATCAGCCCCAGCATTTT. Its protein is CASNVPGSNQPQHF.

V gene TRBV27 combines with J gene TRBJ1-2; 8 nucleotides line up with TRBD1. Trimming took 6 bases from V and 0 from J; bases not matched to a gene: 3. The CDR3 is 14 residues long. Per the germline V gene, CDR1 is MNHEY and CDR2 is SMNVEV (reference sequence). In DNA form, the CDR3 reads TGTGCCAGCAGGCGGACAGGGTCTAACTATGGCTACACCTTC. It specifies CASRRTGSNYGYTF.

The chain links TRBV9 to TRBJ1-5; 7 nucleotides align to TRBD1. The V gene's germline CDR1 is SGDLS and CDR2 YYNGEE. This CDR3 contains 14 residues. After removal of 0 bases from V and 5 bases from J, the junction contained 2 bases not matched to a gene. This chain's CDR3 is CASSVEGTDQPQHF. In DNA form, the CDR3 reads TGTGCCAGCAGCGTAGAAGGGACAGATCAGCCCCAGCATTTT.

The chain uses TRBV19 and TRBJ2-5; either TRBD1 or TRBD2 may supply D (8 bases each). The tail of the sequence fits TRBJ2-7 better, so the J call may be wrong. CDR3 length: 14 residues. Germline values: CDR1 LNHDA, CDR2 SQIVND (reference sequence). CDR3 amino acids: CASSRQGRGDEQYF. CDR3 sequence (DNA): TGTGCCAGTAGCAGACAGGGGCGGGGGGACGAGCAGTACTTC.

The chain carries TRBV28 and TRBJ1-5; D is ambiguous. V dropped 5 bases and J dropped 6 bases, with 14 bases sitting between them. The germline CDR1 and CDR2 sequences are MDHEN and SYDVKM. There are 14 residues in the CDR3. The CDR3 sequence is CASSPASRAQPQHF. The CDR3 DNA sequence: TGTGCCAGCAGTCCGGCTTCTCGGGCTCAGCCCCAGCATTTT.